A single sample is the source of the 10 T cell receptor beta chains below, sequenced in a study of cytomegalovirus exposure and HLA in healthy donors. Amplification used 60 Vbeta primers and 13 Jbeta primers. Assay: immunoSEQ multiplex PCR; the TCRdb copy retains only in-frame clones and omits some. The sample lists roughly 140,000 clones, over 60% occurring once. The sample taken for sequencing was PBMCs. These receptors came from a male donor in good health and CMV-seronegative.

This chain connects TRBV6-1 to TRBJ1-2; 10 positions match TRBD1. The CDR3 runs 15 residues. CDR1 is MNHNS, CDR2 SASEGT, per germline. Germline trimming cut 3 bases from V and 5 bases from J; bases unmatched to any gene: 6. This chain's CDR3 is CASSDTGTGDYGYTF. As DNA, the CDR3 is TGTGCCAGCAGTGACACCGGGACAGGGGATTATGGCTACACCTTC.

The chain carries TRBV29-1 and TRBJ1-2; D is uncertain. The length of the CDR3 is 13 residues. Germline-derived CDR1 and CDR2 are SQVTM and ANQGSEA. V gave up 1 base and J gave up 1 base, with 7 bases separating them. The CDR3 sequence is CSVEVEFNYGYTF. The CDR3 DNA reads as TGCAGCGTTGAAGTAGAATTTAACTATGGCTACACCTTC.

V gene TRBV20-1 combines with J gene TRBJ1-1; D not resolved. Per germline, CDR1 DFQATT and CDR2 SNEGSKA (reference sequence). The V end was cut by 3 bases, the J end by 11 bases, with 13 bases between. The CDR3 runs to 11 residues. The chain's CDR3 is CSASWETRAFF. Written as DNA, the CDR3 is TGCAGTGCTAGCTGGGAGACGCGTGCTTTCTTT.

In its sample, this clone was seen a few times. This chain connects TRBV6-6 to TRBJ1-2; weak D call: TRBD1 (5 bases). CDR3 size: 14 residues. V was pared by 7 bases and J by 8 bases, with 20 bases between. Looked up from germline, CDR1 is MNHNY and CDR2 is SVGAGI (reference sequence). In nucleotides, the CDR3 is TGTGCCAGCATCAACCTGGGGCAGGGCGGAGGCTACACCTTC. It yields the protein CASINLGQGGGYTF.

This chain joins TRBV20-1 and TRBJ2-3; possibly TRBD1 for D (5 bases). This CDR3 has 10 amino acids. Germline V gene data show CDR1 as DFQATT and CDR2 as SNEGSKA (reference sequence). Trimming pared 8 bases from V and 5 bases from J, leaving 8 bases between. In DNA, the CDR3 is TGCAGTCAGGGCGGAGATACGCAGTATTTT. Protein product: CSQGGDTQYF.

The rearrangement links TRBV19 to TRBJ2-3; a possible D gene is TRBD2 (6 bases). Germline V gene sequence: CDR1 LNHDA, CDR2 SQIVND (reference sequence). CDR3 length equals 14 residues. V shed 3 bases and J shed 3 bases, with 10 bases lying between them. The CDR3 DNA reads TGTGCCAGTAGTATCCCTGGGGGGACAGATACGCAGTATTTT. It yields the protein CASSIPGGTDTQYF.

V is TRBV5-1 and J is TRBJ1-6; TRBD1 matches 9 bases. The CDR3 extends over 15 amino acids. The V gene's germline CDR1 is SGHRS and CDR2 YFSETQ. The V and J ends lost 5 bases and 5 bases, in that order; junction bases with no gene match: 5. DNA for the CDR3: TGCGCCAGCAGGCTGGGGACAGGGAATAATTCACCCCTCCACTTT. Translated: CASRLGTGNNSPLHF.

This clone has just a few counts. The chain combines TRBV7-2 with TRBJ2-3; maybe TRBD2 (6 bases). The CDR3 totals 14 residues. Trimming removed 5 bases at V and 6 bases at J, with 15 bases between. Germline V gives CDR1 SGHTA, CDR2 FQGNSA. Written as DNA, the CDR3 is TGTGCCAGCAGCACCCGGGAGAGACGGGATACGCAGTATTTT. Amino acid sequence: CASSTRERRDTQYF.

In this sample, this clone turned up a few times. DNA of the CDR3: TGTGCCTTTTCTGAGGGCGGCACGAACTATGGCTACACCTTC. Its protein product is CAFSEGGTNYGYTF. The chain is built from TRBV5-4 and TRBJ1-2; D unresolved. Per germline, CDR1 SGHNT and CDR2 YYREEE (reference sequence). Deletions cut 10 bases from V and 2 bases from J, with 18 bases between. CDR3 size: 14 residues.

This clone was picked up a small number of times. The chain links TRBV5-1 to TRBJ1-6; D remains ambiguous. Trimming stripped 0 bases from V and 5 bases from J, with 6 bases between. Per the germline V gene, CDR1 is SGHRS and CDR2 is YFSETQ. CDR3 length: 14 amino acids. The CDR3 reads CASSLVAHNSPLHF. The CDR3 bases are TGCGCCAGCAGCTTGGTGGCACATAATTCACCCCTCCACTTT.